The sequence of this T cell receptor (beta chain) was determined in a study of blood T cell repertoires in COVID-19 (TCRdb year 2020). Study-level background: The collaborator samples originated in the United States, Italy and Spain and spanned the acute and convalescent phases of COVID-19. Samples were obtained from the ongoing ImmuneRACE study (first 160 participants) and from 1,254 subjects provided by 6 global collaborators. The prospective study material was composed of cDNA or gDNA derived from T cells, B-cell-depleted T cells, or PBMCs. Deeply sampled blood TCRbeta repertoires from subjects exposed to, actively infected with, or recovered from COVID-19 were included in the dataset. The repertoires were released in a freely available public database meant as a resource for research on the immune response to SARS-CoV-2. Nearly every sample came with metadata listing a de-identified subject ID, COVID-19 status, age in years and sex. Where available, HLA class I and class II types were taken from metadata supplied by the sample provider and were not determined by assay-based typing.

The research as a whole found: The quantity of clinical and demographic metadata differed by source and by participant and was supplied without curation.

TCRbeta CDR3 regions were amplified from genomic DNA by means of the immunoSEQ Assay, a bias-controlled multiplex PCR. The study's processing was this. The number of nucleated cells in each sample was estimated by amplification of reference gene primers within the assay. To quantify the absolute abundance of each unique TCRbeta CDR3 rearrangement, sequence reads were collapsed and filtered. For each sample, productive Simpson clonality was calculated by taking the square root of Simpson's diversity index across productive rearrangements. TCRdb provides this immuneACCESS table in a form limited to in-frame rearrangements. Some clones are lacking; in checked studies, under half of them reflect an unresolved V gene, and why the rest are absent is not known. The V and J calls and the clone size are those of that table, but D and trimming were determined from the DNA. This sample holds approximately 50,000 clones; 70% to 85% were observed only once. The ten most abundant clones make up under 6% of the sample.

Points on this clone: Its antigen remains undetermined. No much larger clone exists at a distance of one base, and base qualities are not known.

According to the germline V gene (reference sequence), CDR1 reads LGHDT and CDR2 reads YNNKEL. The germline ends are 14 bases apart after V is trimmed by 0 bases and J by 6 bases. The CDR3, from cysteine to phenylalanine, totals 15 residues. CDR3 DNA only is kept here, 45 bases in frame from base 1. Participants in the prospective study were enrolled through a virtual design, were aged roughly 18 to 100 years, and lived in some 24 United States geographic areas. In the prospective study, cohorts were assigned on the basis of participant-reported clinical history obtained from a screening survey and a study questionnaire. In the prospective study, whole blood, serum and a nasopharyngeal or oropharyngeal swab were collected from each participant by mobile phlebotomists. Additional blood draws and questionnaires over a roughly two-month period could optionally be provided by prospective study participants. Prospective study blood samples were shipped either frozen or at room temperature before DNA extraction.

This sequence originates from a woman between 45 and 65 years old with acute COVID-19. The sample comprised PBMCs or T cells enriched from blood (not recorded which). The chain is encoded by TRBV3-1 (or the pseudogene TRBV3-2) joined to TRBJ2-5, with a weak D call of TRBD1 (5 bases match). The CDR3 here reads CASSQEGGRVKTQYF. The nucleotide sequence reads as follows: TGTGCCAGCAGCCAAGAAGGCGGCAGGGTAAAGACCCAGTACTTC.